This TCR beta chain was identified during a study of blood T cell repertoires in COVID-19. Categorization into cohorts depended on clinical history that participants reported. Trimming left V 5 bases short and J 0 bases short, with 9 bases between. The V gene's germline CDR1 is SGHRS and CDR2 YFSETQ. The CDR3 spans 14 residues. The method was immunoSEQ multiplex PCR; TCRdb's version includes in-frame clones alone and lacks a portion of them. This table holds a few hundred thousand clones, 80% to 90% found once. The clonotype comes from a man aged 25-40 years who had recovered from COVID-19. This chain joins TRBV5-1 and TRBJ1-3; D might be TRBD1 (5 bases). Sequences were obtained from PBMCs or T cells enriched from blood (not recorded which). The CDR3 DNA is TGCGCCAGCAGGACCGGGGGCTCTGGAAACACCATATATTTT. It codes for CASRTGGSGNTIYF.